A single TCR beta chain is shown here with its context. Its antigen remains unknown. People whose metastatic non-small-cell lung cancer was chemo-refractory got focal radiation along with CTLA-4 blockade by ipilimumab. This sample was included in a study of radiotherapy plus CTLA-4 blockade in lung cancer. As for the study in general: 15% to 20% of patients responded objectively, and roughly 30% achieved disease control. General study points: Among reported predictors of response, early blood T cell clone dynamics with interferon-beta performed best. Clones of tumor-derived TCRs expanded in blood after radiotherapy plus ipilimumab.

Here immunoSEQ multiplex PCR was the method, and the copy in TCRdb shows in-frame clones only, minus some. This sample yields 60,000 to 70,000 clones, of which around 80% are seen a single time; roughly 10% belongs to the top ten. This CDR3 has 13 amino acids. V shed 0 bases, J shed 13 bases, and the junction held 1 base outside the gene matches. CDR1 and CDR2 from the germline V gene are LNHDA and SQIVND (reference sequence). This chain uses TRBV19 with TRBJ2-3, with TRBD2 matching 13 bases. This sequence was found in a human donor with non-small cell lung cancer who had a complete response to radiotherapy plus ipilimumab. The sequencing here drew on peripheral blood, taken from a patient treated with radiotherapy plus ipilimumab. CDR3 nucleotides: TGTGCCAGTAGTATAGAACTAGCGGGGGGGGAGTATTTT. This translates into CASSIELAGGEYF.